These T cell receptor beta chains were read from a single sample in a study of early T cells in non-severe SARS-CoV-2 infection. TCRdb processed the 5' RACE reads anew with MiXCR; each CDR3 protein has one entry. The sample includes 50,000 to 60,000 distinct CDR3 sequences, around 8.6% of them seen just once. Sequencing was performed on whole blood, taken at baseline. These receptor sequences come from an adult who was a healthcare worker with PCR-confirmed SARS-CoV-2 infection or an uninfected control (not recorded which). Each CDR3 is given with its conserved first and last residue. The D gene is left open where the match is weak. Clone size is given for some rows only: seen once, a few or many times, or a class if the clone is expanded.

-	-	TRBV2	TRBJ2-2	TGTGCCAGCAGTCGCCCGCAAGGGTCCACCGGGGAGCTGTTTTTT	CASSRPQGSTGELFF
-	TRBD1	TRBV2	TRBJ1-1	TGTGCCAGCAGTATAGGGGGCGGCACTGAAGCTTTCTTT	CASSIGGGTEAFF
many	TRBD1	TRBV7-7	TRBJ2-2	TGTGCCTGCACGCCGGGACAGTCGAACACCGGGGAGCTGTTTTTT	CACTPGQSNTGELFF
-	-	TRBV12-3/TRBV12-4	TRBJ1-6	TGTGCCAGCAGTGACACCTCCTCCTATAATTCACCCCTCCACTTT	CASSDTSSYNSPLHF
few	-	TRBV20-1	TRBJ1-1	TGCAGTGCTAGATTGGGCACTGAAGCTTTCTTT	CSARLGTEAFF
few	-	TRBV6-5	TRBJ2-3	TGTGCCAGCAAGATCGGACTAACCTACACAGATACGCAGTATTTT	CASKIGLTYTDTQYF
-	-	TRBV5-4	TRBJ2-7	TGTGCCAGCAGCTTTGGCGGGGTCTCCTACGAGCAGTACTTC	CASSFGGVSYEQYF
-	TRBD1	TRBV14	TRBJ2-1	TGTGCCAGCAGCCAAGTTCAGGGGGCCTACAATGAGCAGTTCTTC	CASSQVQGAYNEQFF
many	TRBD2	TRBV10-3	TRBJ2-3	TGTGCCATCAGTCGGAGTTTGGTCCTAGCGGGCACAGATACGCAGTATTTT	CAISRSLVLAGTDTQYF
-	TRBD1	TRBV27	TRBJ2-3	TGTGCCAGCAGTACTCACGACAGGGACCCAGATACGCAGTATTTT	CASSTHDRDPDTQYF
-	-	TRBV24-1	TRBJ2-3	TGTGCCACCAGTGATCGGCGGATCACCACAGATACGCAGTATTTT	CATSDRRITTDTQYF
few	-	TRBV19	TRBJ1-2	TGTGCCAGTAGTAAAACAGGGCCTAACTATGGCTACACCTTC	CASSKTGPNYGYTF
many	TRBD2	TRBV7-8	TRBJ2-7	TGTGCCAGCAGCTTCAGCGGGGCCTACGAGCAGTACTTC	CASSFSGAYEQYF
few	-	TRBV20-1	TRBJ2-7	TGCAGTTCAAAAGGAAAAACCGGGCCTCCCTACGAGCAGTACTTC	CSSKGKTGPPYEQYF
few	-	TRBV4-1	TRBJ2-3	TGCGCCAGCAGCCAAGGGGGGCAGGGGAAGGGTCGAGATACGCAGTATTTT	CASSQGGQGKGRDTQYF
many	-	TRBV7-9	TRBJ2-2	TGTGCCAGCAGCTCCGACTCGGACGGGGAGCTGTTTTTT	CASSSDSDGELFF
few	-	TRBV27	TRBJ1-2	TGTGCCAGCAGGAGTGGGGGGCGATATGGCTACACCTTC	CASRSGGRYGYTF
-	-	TRBV2	TRBJ1-2	TGTGCCAGCACCTTCGGGGCAGGGAGCGGTGGCTACACCTTC	CASTFGAGSGGYTF
many	TRBD1	TRBV9	TRBJ2-5	TGTGCCAGCAGCATGGGACAGTCGGAGACCCAGTACTTC	CASSMGQSETQYF
many	-	TRBV5-1	TRBJ2-3	TGCGCCAGCAGCTTGCCGTTGCTGGACGGTACAGATACGCAGTATTTT	CASSLPLLDGTDTQYF
many	-	TRBV5-1	TRBJ2-1	TGCGCCAGCAGCTTGGTAGGCAGGGACAATGAGCAGTTCTTC	CASSLVGRDNEQFF
-	TRBD2	TRBV9	TRBJ2-3	TGTGCCAGCAGCGTAGAAGGGACTAGCGGCCGCCTTTCCACAGATACGCAGTATTTT	CASSVEGTSGRLSTDTQYF
-	-	TRBV6-1	TRBJ1-1	TGTGCCAGCAGTGACCATGAAGCTTTCTTT	CASSDHEAFF
-	-	TRBV30	TRBJ2-5	TGTGCCTGGAGTGGGGGTTGGGGGACCCAGTACTTC	CAWSGGWGTQYF
-	-	TRBV7-6	TRBJ2-7	TGTGCCAGCAGCCCATCGGAGGTCTCCTACGAGCAGTACTTC	CASSPSEVSYEQYF
many	-	TRBV20-1	TRBJ2-3	TGCAGTGCTAGAGATGTACAGGCTGGGGATACGCAGTATTTT	CSARDVQAGDTQYF
-	-	TRBV6-2/TRBV6-3	TRBJ2-2	TGTGCCAGCAGTTGGACGAACACCGGGGAGCTGTTTTTT	CASSWTNTGELFF
few	-	TRBV5-8	TRBJ2-7	TGTGCCAGCAGCTTTTCCAAAGAGCAGTACTTC	CASSFSKEQYF
few	TRBD1	TRBV24-1	TRBJ2-1	TGTGCCACCAAAGGGAACAGGGGGAAAGTGGAGCAGTTCTTC	CATKGNRGKVEQFF
few	-	TRBV6-1	TRBJ1-5	TGTGCCAGCACCCGATGGGGAGAGGGGAATCAGCCCCAGCATTTT	CASTRWGEGNQPQHF
few	-	TRBV7-9	TRBJ2-3	TGTGCCAGCAGCTCATGGGATACGCAGTATTTT	CASSSWDTQYF
many	-	TRBV5-6	TRBJ1-6	TGTGCCAGCAGCTTGGCCTATGGTAATTCACCCCTCCACTTT	CASSLAYGNSPLHF
-	-	TRBV3-1	TRBJ2-7	TGTGCCAGCACCCCCCCGGGTTCGTTCTACGAGCAGTACTTC	CASTPPGSFYEQYF
many	TRBD2	TRBV7-3	TRBJ2-1	TGTGCCAGCAGCCCTTCTAGCGGCTACAATGAGCAGTTCTTC	CASSPSSGYNEQFF
-	-	TRBV5-1	TRBJ2-3	TGCGCCAGCAGACGGGCGATCACAGATACGCAGTATTTT	CASRRAITDTQYF
-	TRBD1	TRBV29-1	TRBJ1-1	TGCAGCGTTCTTGGACAGGTGGAAGAAGCTTTCTTT	CSVLGQVEEAFF
-	TRBD1	TRBV24-1	TRBJ2-4	TGTGCCACCAGTGATTCCGGGACAGGGAATGCCAAAAACATTCAGTACTTC	CATSDSGTGNAKNIQYF
-	-	TRBV5-6	TRBJ1-1	TGTGCCAGCAGCTTGGGAGGGTTTCGCACTGAAGCTTTCTTT	CASSLGGFRTEAFF
-	-	TRBV30	TRBJ1-3	TGTGCCTGGAGATGGCAGGGGCAGGACACCATATATTTT	CAWRWQGQDTIYF
-	TRBD1	TRBV12-5	TRBJ2-1	TGTGCTACTCACCCCGGGACAGGGCGGTCCTACAATGAGCAGTTCTTC	CATHPGTGRSYNEQFF
many	TRBD2	TRBV9	TRBJ2-5	TGTGCCAGCAGCGATGGAGCGGGAGGGCCCTTAGAGACCCAGTACTTC	CASSDGAGGPLETQYF
many	TRBD2	TRBV9	TRBJ2-7	TGTGCCAGCAGCAGGGACCCGGGGGCTAGCGGGTCCGAGCAGTACTTC	CASSRDPGASGSEQYF
-	-	TRBV20-1	TRBJ2-3	TGCAGTGCTGGGCCGAGGAGCACAGATACGCAGTATTTT	CSAGPRSTDTQYF
few	TRBD2	TRBV5-5	TRBJ2-2	TGTGCCAGCAGCTTGCACGGGACTACGGGTTCCGGGGAGCTGTTTTTT	CASSLHGTTGSGELFF
-	-	TRBV21-1	TRBJ1-6	-	CASEKPLPRRVHPSTF
many	-	TRBV29-1	TRBJ1-2	TGCAGCGCCTGGCGGGACGTCGGACATGGCTACACCTTC	CSAWRDVGHGYTF
-	TRBD1	TRBV27	TRBJ2-2	TGTGCCAGCAGGCGGGACAGGGGCACCGGGGAGCTGTTTTTT	CASRRDRGTGELFF
many	TRBD2	TRBV29-1	TRBJ2-1	TGCAGCGGGGCCCCGGCCGGACTAGTCGGAGATGAGCAGTTCTTC	CSGAPAGLVGDEQFF
-	TRBD1	TRBV10-1	TRBJ2-1	TGCGCCAGCAGTGAGTCCAGGGGGGAGCAGTTCTTC	CASSESRGEQFF
few	TRBD1	TRBV19	TRBJ1-5	TGTGCCAGTAGTATGGGGACAGGCAATCAGCCCCAGCATTTT	CASSMGTGNQPQHF
few	-	TRBV5-1	TRBJ1-1	TGCGCCAGCAGCTTGGATCGGGAAGAAGCTTTCTTT	CASSLDREEAFF
few	-	TRBV11-2	TRBJ2-7	TGTGCCAGCAGCTTAGGGCCGGCGCTAAGCTCCTACGAGCAGTACTTC	CASSLGPALSSYEQYF
-	-	TRBV29-1	TRBJ2-1	TGCAGCGTCCGTCGGGGAGGCGCAACCTACAATGAGCAGTTCTTC	CSVRRGGATYNEQFF
-	-	TRBV12-3/TRBV12-4	TRBJ1-1	TGTGCCAGCAGGGTGGGACTTTTGAACACTGAAGCTTTCTTT	CASRVGLLNTEAFF
few	-	TRBV19	TRBJ2-1	TGTAGCACAGCGGACACCTCCTACAATGAGCAGTTCTTC	CSTADTSYNEQFF
many	TRBD1	TRBV3-1	TRBJ2-7	TGTGCCAGCAGCCAACTCCGGGACAGGGTCCGGGAGCAGTACTTC	CASSQLRDRVREQYF
-	-	TRBV10-3	TRBJ2-1	TGTGCCATCACACCCAGCTCCTACAATGAGCAGTTCTTC	CAITPSSYNEQFF
few	TRBD2	TRBV20-1	TRBJ2-3	TGCAGTGCTAGACCCTTAGCGGGAGTTTTGGTGCAGAATACGCAGTATTTT	CSARPLAGVLVQNTQYF
many	-	TRBV28	TRBJ2-3	TGTGCCAGCAGTTTTCAATTCGGACTAACTAACACAGATACGCAGTATTTT	CASSFQFGLTNTDTQYF